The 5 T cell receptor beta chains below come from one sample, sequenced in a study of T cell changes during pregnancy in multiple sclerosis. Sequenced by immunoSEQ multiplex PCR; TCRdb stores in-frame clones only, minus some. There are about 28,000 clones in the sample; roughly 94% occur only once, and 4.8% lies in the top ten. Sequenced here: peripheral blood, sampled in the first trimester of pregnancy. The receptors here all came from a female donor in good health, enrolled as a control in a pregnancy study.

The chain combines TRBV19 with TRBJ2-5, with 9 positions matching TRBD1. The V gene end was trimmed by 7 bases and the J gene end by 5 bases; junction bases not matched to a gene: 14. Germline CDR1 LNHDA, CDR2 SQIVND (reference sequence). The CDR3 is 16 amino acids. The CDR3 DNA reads TGTGCCAGTAATTGTCACAGGGGGCATAGCCAGGAGACCCAGTACTTC. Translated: CASNCHRGHSQETQYF.

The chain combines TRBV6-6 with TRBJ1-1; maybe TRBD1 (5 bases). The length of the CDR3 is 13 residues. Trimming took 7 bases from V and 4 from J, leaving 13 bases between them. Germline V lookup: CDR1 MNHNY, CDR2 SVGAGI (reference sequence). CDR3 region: CASTGARGTEAFF. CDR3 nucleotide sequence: TGTGCCAGCACTGGGGCGCGGGGCACTGAAGCTTTCTTT.

CDR3 in DNA: TGTGCCATCAGTGAGTCGGGGGCGGGTGGCTACACCTTC. This sequence encodes CAISESGAGGYTF. This chain links TRBV10-3 with TRBJ1-2; the D gene is possibly TRBD1 (6 bases). CDR1 is ENHRY, CDR2 SYGVKD, per germline. V was pared by 0 bases and J by 7 bases, with 9 bases between. The CDR3 is 13 residues long.

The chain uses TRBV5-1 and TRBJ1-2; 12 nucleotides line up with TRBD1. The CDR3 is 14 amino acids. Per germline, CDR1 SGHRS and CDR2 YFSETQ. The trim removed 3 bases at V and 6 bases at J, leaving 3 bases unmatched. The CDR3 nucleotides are TGCGCCAGCAGCTCGGGACAGGGGGCGGATGGCTACACCTTC. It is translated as CASSSGQGADGYTF.

The CDR3 spells CASTWTGLYNEQFF. CDR3 sequence (DNA): TGTGCCAGCACCTGGACAGGGCTCTACAATGAGCAGTTCTTC. The chain employs TRBV27 and TRBJ2-1; 8 positions agree with TRBD1. The germline V gene has CDR1 MNHEY and CDR2 SMNVEV (reference sequence). The CDR3 loop spans 14 amino acids. Unmatched junction bases numbered 5, after V lost 7 bases and J lost 3 bases.